This TCR beta chain was observed in a study of T cells in Graves' hyperthyroidism and ophthalmopathy. Findings of the study overall: Clonotypes that were expanded in thyroid above 0.001 mostly appeared in blood too. The model forecast ophthalmopathy, anticipating it by a median about 7 months before onset.

Amplification targeted TCR beta CDR3 regions from RNA transcripts. Carried out on the TCR CDR3, a first-round RT-PCR used the HTBI primer set. TCRdb recomputed calls from the multiplex PCR reads with MiXCR, one row per CDR3 protein. The sample lists hundreds of thousands of distinct CDR3 sequences, about 20% seen once, with over 45% in the top ten. This clonotype was recorded many times. Its antigen remains unknown. With 5 bases removed from V and 3 bases from J, the gap between germline ends came to 14 bases. CDR3 length: 14 residues. Germline V gene lookup returns CDR1 SNHLY and CDR2 FYNNEI. The origin of this receptor is a man in his forties or fifties with Graves' ophthalmopathy. This sequence joins TRBV2 and TRBJ2-7; D remains ambiguous. The material sequenced was blood. CDR3: CASSPRGRNYEQYF. As DNA, the CDR3 is TGTGCCAGCAGTCCTCGTGGCAGAAACTACGAGCAGTACTTC.